This section outlines one TCR beta chain sequence together with its context. Its antigen is currently unknown. The data belong to a study of CD8 T cells in Susac syndrome. Regarding the study as a whole: Individuals included in the TCR sequencing and HLA analysis were acknowledged by the study to be relatively few in number.

After extraction with the RNeasy kit, roughly 0.5 to 1 ug of the RNA was reverse transcribed using random hexamers. immunoSEQ multiplex PCR amplified TCR beta CDR3 across 54 Vbeta, 13 Jbeta. One entry per CDR3 protein, called by TCRdb with MiXCR from the immunoSEQ multiplex PCR reads. The sample contains roughly 400,000 distinct CDR3 sequences, approximately 89% of which appear only once. FACS was used to enrich TEMRA cells, whereas the CD8+ and CD4+ T cells were obtained by negative isolation. The CDR3 is made up of 17 amino acids. V lost 1 base and J 2 bases, leaving 17 bases between the germline ends. Germline V gene sequence: CDR1 SEHNR, CDR2 FQNEAQ (reference sequence).

The rearrangement joins TRBV7-9 to TRBJ1-1; D might be TRBD1 (6 bases). This TCR was sampled from a human donor with multiple sclerosis. Sample: CD8+ T cells from PBMCs. CDR3: CASSLVFGYRVNTEAFF. CDR3 bases: TGTGCCAGCAGCTTAGTGTTTGGATACAGGGTCAACACTGAAGCTTTCTTT.